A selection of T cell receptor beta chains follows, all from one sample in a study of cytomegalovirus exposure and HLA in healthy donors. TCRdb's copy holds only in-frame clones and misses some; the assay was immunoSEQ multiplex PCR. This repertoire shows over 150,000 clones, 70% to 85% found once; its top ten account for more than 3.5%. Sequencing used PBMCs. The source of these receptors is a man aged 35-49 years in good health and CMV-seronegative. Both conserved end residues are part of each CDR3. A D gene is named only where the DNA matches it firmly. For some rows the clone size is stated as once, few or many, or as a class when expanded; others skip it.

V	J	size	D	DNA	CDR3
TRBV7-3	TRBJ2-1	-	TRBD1	TGTGCCAGCAGCCAGGGACAGGGTTTTGATGAGCAGTTCTTC	CASSQGQGFDEQFF
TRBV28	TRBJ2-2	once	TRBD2	TGTGCCAGCTCCTCGAGACTAGCGGGGGGGCCTGGCACCGGGGAGCTGTTTTTT	CASSSRLAGGPGTGELFF
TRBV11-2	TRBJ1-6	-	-	TGTGCCAGCAGCCTACAGGGCCATAATTCACCCCTCCACTTT	CASSLQGHNSPLHF
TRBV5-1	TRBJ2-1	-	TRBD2	TGCGCCAGCAGCTTGGAGGGGGCTAGCGGGGGGGCCCTTTACAATGAGCAGTTCTTC	CASSLEGASGGALYNEQFF
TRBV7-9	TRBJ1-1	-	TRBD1	TGTGCCAGCAGCTGGACAGGAGTCTATAACACTGAAGCTTTCTTT	CASSWTGVYNTEAFF
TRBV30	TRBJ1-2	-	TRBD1	TGTGCCTGGAGTGTACAGGGGGACTATGGCTACACCTTC	CAWSVQGDYGYTF
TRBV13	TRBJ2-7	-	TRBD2	TGTGCCAGCAGCTTAGGCAGCTGGGCGGGGGGAACCTACGAGCAGTACTTC	CASSLGSWAGGTYEQYF
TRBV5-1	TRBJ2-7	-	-	TGCGCCAGCAGCCGAGGCGCGGGCTACGAGCAGTACTTC	CASSRGAGYEQYF
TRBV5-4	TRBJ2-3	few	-	TGTGCCAGCAGCTTGCCCCCGGGGGTCACAGATACGCAGTATTTT	CASSLPPGVTDTQYF
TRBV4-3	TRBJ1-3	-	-	TGCGCCAGCAGCCAGGGGACAAATGGAAACACCATATATTTT	CASSQGTNGNTIYF
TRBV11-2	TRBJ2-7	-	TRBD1	TGTGCCAGCAGTTTCGGGACAGGGCCCTACGAGCAGTACTTC	CASSFGTGPYEQYF
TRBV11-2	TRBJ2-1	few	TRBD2	TGTGCCAGCAGCTTGACTAGCGGCTACAATGAGCAGTTCTTC	CASSLTSGYNEQFF
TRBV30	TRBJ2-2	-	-	TGTGCCTGGAGGCAACAGGGAACCGGGGAGCTGTTTTTT	CAWRQQGTGELFF
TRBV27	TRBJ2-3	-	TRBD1	TGTGCCAGCAGGCCACAGGGGGGCCACGATACGCAGTATTTT	CASRPQGGHDTQYF
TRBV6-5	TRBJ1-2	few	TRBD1	TGTGCCAGCAGTTACTGGACAGGCACCCCCATATCAGGCTACACCTTC	CASSYWTGTPISGYTF
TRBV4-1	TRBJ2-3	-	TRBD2	TGCGCCAGCAGCCATCCCGGGACAGCTAGCGGGGGGGCAGTTGATACGCAGTATTTT	CASSHPGTASGGAVDTQYF
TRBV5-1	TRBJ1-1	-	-	TGCGCCAGCAGCCCCCTAGCAGTGACCAGGTCGGTGAACACTGAAGCTTTCTTT	CASSPLAVTRSVNTEAFF
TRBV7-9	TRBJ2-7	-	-	TGTGCCAGCAGCCCTAAACAGGGCCTAAACACCTACGAGCAGTACTTC	CASSPKQGLNTYEQYF
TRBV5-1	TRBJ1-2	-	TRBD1	TGCGCCAGCAGCTTAGACAGGGGGCTAAGCTATGGCTACACCTTC	CASSLDRGLSYGYTF
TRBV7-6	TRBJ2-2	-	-	TGTGCCAGCAGAGAGTTCTCCACCGGGGAGCTGTTTTTT	CASREFSTGELFF
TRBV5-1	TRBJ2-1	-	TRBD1	TGCGCCAGCAGGTTTGGACAGGGCTACAATGAGCAGTTCTTC	CASRFGQGYNEQFF
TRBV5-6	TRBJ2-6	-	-	TGTGCCAGCAGCTTTAACAGCTTCTCTGGGGCCAACGTCCTGACTTTC	CASSFNSFSGANVLTF
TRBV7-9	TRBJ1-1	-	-	TGTGCCAGCAGAGGGGGTTTGCACACTGAAGCTTTCTTT	CASRGGLHTEAFF
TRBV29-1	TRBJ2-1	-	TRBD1	TGCAGCGTCGTCAGAGGGGCAGGGGGATTCAATGAGCAGTTCTTC	CSVVRGAGGFNEQFF
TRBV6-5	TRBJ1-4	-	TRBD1	TGTGCCAGCGGGCACAGGGGGCATGAAAAACTGTTTTTT	CASGHRGHEKLFF
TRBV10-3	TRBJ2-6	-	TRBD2	TGTGCCATCAGTCGGGAGGGGAGACTCTCTGGGGCCAACGTCCTGACTTTC	CAISREGRLSGANVLTF
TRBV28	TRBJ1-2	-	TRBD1	TGTGCCAGCAGTTTACCGACAGGGATGAATGGCTACACCTTC	CASSLPTGMNGYTF
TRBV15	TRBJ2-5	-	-	TGTGCCACCAGCCCGGGGGACCAAGAGACCCAGTACTTC	CATSPGDQETQYF
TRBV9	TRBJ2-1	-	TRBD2	TGTGCCAGCAGCTTCTTCCCCGCTAGCGGAGGTGATAATGAGCAGTTCTTC	CASSFFPASGGDNEQFF
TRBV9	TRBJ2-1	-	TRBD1	TGTGCCAGCAGCGTAGACGTGCGACAGGGTTACGATGAGCAGTTCTTC	CASSVDVRQGYDEQFF
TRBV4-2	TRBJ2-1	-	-	TGTGCCAGCAGCCAAGCATGGGACTTGGACAATGAGCAGTTCTTC	CASSQAWDLDNEQFF
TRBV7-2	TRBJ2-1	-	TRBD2	TGTGCCAGCAGCACCAGGGAGCGGGGGGGTTACAATGAGCAGTTCTTC	CASSTRERGGYNEQFF
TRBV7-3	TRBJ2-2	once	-	TGTGCCAGCAGACCACAGGGAGCCGGGGAGCTGTTTTTT	CASRPQGAGELFF